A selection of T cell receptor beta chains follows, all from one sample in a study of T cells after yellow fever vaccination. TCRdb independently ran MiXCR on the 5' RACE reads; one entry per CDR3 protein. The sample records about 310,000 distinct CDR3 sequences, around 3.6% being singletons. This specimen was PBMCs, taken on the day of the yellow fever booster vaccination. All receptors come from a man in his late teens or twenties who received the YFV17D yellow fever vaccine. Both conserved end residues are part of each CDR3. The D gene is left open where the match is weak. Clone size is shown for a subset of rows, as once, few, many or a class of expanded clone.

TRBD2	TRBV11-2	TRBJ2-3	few	TGTGCCAGCAGCCAGGGGGCTAGCGGGGGTGATACGCAGTATTTT	CASSQGASGGDTQYF
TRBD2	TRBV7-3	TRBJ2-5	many	TGTGCCAGCAGCCTGGACAGGCGGGAGGGTGGGGAGACCCAGTACTTC	CASSLDRREGGETQYF
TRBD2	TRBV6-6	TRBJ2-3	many	TGTGCCAGCAGCCTACTAGCGGGGGGGGACACAGATACGCAGTATTTT	CASSLLAGGDTDTQYF
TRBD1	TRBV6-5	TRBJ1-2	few	TGTGCCAGCAGTTACACAGGGGGGTACGACTATGGCTACACCTTC	CASSYTGGYDYGYTF
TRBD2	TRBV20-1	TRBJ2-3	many	TGCAGTGCTAGATCTAGCGGGGGGGCCGGGGATACGCAGTATTTT	CSARSSGGAGDTQYF
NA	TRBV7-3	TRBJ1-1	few	TGTGCCAGCAGCTCGGTGGAGGGCACTGAAGCTTTCTTT	CASSSVEGTEAFF
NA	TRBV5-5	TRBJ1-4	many	TGTGCCAGCAGCAACCCAGGAAGGGACAATGAAAAACTGTTTTTT	CASSNPGRDNEKLFF
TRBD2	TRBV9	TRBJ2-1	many	TGTGCCAGCAGCGGACCCGGGGGGGAGCAGTTCTTC	CASSGPGGEQFF
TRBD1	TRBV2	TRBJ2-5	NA	TGTGCCAGCAGAGCCGGGACAGATGAAGAGACCCAGTACTTC	CASRAGTDEETQYF
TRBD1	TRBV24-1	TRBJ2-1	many	TGTGCCACCAGTGACCCGGGACAGAAGCACAATGAGCAGTTCTTC	CATSDPGQKHNEQFF
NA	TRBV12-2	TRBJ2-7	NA	TGTGCAAGTCGCATGGGGACAGTTCACGAGCAGTACTTC	CASRMGTVHEQYF
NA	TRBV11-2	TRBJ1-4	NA	TGTGCCAGCAGCTTAGATCGACGAAGAACTAATGAAAAACTGTTTTTT	CASSLDRRRTNEKLFF
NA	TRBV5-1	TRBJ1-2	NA	TGCGCCAGCAGCGGGCAACAGGGTGTCGGCTATGGCTACACCTTC	CASSGQQGVGYGYTF
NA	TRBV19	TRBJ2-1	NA	TGTGCCAGTAGTATAGCCCGGGGAATGGGCAATGAGCAGTTCTTC	CASSIARGMGNEQFF
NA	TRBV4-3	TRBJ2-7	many	TGCGCCAGCAGCCAAGATCAATGGGGGAGTTATCCCGAGCAGTACTTC	CASSQDQWGSYPEQYF
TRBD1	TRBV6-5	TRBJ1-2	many	TGTGCCAGCAGTTACTCTACAGGGGCCCTCGGCTACACCTTC	CASSYSTGALGYTF
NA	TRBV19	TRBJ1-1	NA	TGTGCCAGTAGTATAGACAAACGTCGGATACAGGCTTTCTTT	CASSIDKRRIQAFF
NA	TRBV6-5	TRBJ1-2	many	TGTGCCAGCAGACGGGGGGGTGCTGGGGGCTACACCTTC	CASRRGGAGGYTF
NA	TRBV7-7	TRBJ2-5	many	TGTGCTAGCAGCCTAACGGGGGCCGTGGAGACCCAGTACTTC	CASSLTGAVETQYF
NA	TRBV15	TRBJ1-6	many	TGTGCCACCAGCAGAGCTCTCCAGCCACCCCTCCACTTT	CATSRALQPPLHF
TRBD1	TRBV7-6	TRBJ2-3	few	TGTGCCAGCAGCGTCGACAGGGCCCGTACGCAGTATTTT	CASSVDRARTQYF
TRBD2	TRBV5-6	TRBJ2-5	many	TGTGCCAGCAGCTTCGTCCAGGGGACTAGCGCCGGAGAGACCCAGTACTTC	CASSFVQGTSAGETQYF
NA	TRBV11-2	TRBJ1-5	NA	TGTGCCAGCAGCTTAGCGGGGGGCGTTTATCAGCCCCAGCATTTT	CASSLAGGVYQPQHF
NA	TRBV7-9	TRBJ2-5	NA	TGTGCCAGCAGCTTAGCGTCAGACCTAGAGACCCAGTACTTC	CASSLASDLETQYF
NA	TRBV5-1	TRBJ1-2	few	TGCGCCAGCAGCTTGGCCCAGGGTCAGGGTACCTATGGCTACACCTTC	CASSLAQGQGTYGYTF
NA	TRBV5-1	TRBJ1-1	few	TGCGCCAGCAGGGGGACACCCGAGAACACTGAAGCTTTCTTT	CASRGTPENTEAFF
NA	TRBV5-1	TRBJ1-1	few	TGCGCCAGCAGCTTGGTACAGGGCCTCACTGAAGCTTTCTTT	CASSLVQGLTEAFF
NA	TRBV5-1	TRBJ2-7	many	TGCGCCAGCAGCTTGCAAACAGTCCGGGGCGAGCAGTACTTC	CASSLQTVRGEQYF
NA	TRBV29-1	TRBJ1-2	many	TGCAGCGTTGTCACAGGGAAATCCCACTATGGCTACACCTTC	CSVVTGKSHYGYTF
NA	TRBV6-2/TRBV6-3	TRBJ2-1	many	TGTGCCAGCACCGACCCCACCCCCAATGAGCAGTTCTTC	CASTDPTPNEQFF
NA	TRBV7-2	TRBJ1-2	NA	TGTGCCAGCAGCTTAGGACAAAGGGGTGGCTACACCTTC	CASSLGQRGGYTF
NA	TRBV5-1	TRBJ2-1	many	TGCGCCAGCAGCTTAGCGGCTGGCTCCTACAATGAGCAGTTCTTC	CASSLAAGSYNEQFF
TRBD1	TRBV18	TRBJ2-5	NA	TGTGCCAGCTCAAACCGGACAGGGGAAGAGACCCAGTACTTC	CASSNRTGEETQYF
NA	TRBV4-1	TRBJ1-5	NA	TGCGCCAGCAGCCAAGATCCCCACAGGGAGAATCAGCCCCAGCATTTT	CASSQDPHRENQPQHF
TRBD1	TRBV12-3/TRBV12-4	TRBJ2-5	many	TGTGCCAGCAGTCGTACCGCCGGGACAGGGGGCCGGAAGACCCAGTACTTC	CASSRTAGTGGRKTQYF
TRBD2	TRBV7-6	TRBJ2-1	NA	TGTGCCAGCAGCTTACTAGCGGGGGCCACAAACAATGAGCAGTTCTTC	CASSLLAGATNNEQFF
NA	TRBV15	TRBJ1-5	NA	TGTGCCACCAGCAGAGTCGGCGGGATTCAGCCCCAGCATTTT	CATSRVGGIQPQHF
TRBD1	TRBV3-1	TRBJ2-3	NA	TGTGCCAGCAGGCTTGGGACAGCGGCAGATACGCAGTATTTT	CASRLGTAADTQYF
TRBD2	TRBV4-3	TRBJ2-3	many	TGCGCCAGCAGCCAATTCGGAACTAGCGGGGAGGATACGCAGTATTTT	CASSQFGTSGEDTQYF
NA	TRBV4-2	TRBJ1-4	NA	TGTGCCAGCAGCCAAGATGATGAAAAACTGTTTTTT	CASSQDDEKLFF
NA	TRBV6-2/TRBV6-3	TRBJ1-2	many	TGTGCCAGCAGTTACTCAACGCTAACAGGCTCCTATGGCTACACCTTC	CASSYSTLTGSYGYTF
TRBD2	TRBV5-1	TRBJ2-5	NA	TGCGCCAGCAGCTTAGGGCTAGCGGTACAAGAGACCCAGTACTTC	CASSLGLAVQETQYF
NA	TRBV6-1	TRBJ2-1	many	TGTGCCAGCAGATCCGTAGGGAATGAGCAGTTCTTC	CASRSVGNEQFF
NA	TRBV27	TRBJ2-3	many	TGTGCCAGCGGAGCGGGCACAGATACGCAGTATTTT	CASGAGTDTQYF
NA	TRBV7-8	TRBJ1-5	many	TGTGCCAGCAGCCCCCAGGGCAGAGTCAATCAGCCCCAGCATTTT	CASSPQGRVNQPQHF
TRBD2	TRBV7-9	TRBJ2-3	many	TGTGCCAGCAGCCCCCTAGCGGTTAGCACAGATACGCAGTATTTT	CASSPLAVSTDTQYF
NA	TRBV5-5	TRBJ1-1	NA	TGTGCCAGCAGCTTCCTCGCGACGAACACTGAAGCTTTCTTT	CASSFLATNTEAFF
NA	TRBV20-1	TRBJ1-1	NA	TGCATCACCCAGGCGCGTAATGAAGCTTTCTTT	CITQARNEAFF
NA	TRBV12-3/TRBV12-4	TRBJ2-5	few	TGTGCCAGCACCGCATGGGGAAGCTTTCAAGAGACCCAGTACTTC	CASTAWGSFQETQYF
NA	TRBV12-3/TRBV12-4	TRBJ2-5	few	TGTGCCAGCACCTTATCCGGGGTAGTAGAGACCCAGTACTTC	CASTLSGVVETQYF
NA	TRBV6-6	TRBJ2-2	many	TGTGCCAGCAGTACTCCCCCTGCGGTTAACACCGGGGAGCTGTTTTTT	CASSTPPAVNTGELFF
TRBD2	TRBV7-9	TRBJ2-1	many	TGTGCCAGCAGCCCCCAGGCGGTCAGCGGGGGGCGTCTTACTCTACAGAATGAGCAGTTCTTC	CASSPQAVSGGRLTLQNEQFF
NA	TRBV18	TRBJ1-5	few	TGTGCCAGCTCACCGTCTCGTTGGTCCGGCAATCAGCCCCAGCATTTT	CASSPSRWSGNQPQHF
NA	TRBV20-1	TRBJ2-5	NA	TGCAGTGCTAGAATTCCAGGGGCGCAAGAGACCCAGTACTTC	CSARIPGAQETQYF
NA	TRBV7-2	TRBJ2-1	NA	TGTGCCAGCAGCTTAACAGGGGGGGACAATGAGCAGTTCTTC	CASSLTGGDNEQFF